This T cell receptor (beta chain) was observed in a study of cytomegalovirus exposure and HLA in healthy donors. Trimming cost V 3 bases and J 4 bases, with 15 bases left between them. Germline CDR1 MNHEY, CDR2 SMNVEV (reference sequence). The length of the CDR3 is 16 residues. Whole-study findings and limits: A prior analysis recorded that most TCR beta V segments were productive about 87% or about 30% of the time. The classifier, whose performance was assessed in both the original and validation cohorts, reportedly diagnosed cytomegalovirus status with high specificity and sensitivity. Exclusion applied to some V segments, including TRBV6-2 and TRBV6-3, as they were indistinguishable.

With regard to this clone: Its target is unknown.

The study ran its PCR with 60 Vbeta and 13 Jbeta primers. The data were produced by immunoSEQ multiplex PCR, yet TCRdb's version contains in-frame clones alone and is incomplete. The sample includes over 150,000 clones, around 90% of them seen just once. The sequence was obtained from a woman under 40 in good health and CMV-seronegative. The rearrangement links TRBV27 to TRBJ2-2, with D perhaps matching TRBD2 (6 bases). The specimen was PBMCs. The DNA of the CDR3 is TGTGCCAGCAGTTTTTGGAGGGTAGACGGCACCGGGGAGCTGTTTTTT. As protein: CASSFWRVDGTGELFF.